This T cell receptor (beta chain) was captured in a study of blood T cell repertoires in COVID-19. Sequenced by immunoSEQ multiplex PCR; TCRdb stores in-frame clones only, minus some. Of 150,000 to 200,000 clones listed, about 86% are singletons. This clone occurred a few times. The CDR3 spans 15 residues. CDR1 KGHSH and CDR2 LQKENI come from the germline V gene. With V trimmed by 4 bases and J by 5 bases, 8 bases remained unmatched. The V gene is TRBV18, the J gene TRBJ2-1; 7 nucleotides align to TRBD2. The TCR originated in a young woman who had recovered from COVID-19. The specimen sequenced was peripheral blood. The CDR3 DNA reads TGTGCCAGCTCACGACCGGGACTAATAGACAATGAGCAGTTCTTC. Protein product: CASSRPGLIDNEQFF.